This TCR beta chain comes out of a study of T cell responses to AZD1222 COVID-19 vaccine. Whole-study findings and limits: The study sampled repertoires only after the peak T cell response.

Clones were sequenced by immunoSEQ multiplex PCR, and TCRdb holds only the in-frame ones, with some missing. The data show about 40,000 clones, 88% seen once. Germline V CDR1 and CDR2: DFQATT, SNEGSKA (reference sequence). The CDR3 totals 11 residues. This clone has just one count. The antigen is undetermined. The sample in question was peripheral blood, obtained 28 days after the second dose of the MenACWY control vaccine. J is TRBJ2-7 and V is TRBV20-1; perhaps TRBD2 as D (5 bases). This clonotype originated in an adult who received the MenACWY meningococcal vaccine as a control. The CDR3 sequence is CSTSVLYEQYF. For the CDR3, the DNA is TGCAGCACTAGTGTCCTCTACGAGCAGTACTTC.